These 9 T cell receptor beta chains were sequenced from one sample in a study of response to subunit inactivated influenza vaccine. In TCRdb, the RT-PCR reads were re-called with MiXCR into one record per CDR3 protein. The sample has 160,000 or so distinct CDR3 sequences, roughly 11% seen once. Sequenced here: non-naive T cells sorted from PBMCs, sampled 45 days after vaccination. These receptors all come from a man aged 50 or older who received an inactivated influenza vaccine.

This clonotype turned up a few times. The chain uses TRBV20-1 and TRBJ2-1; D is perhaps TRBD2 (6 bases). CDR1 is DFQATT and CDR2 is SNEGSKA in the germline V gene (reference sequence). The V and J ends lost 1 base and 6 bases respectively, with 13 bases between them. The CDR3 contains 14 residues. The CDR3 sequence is CSARGRTIANEQFF. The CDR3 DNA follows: TGCAGTGCTAGAGGCCGGACTATAGCCAATGAGCAGTTCTTC.

DNA for the CDR3: TGTGCCAGCAGTTACAAGTCCTCCTATGGCTACACCTTC. Translation gives CASSYKSSYGYTF. The V gene is TRBV6-6, the J gene TRBJ1-2; D ambiguous. There are 13 residues in the CDR3. Germline V CDR1 and CDR2: MNHNY, SVGAGI (reference sequence). Trimming took off 2 bases at V and 4 bases at J, with 8 bases between the two ends.

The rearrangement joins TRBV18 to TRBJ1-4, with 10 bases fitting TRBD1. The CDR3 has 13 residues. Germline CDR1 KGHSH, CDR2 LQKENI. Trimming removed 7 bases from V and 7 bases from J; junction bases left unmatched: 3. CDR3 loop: CASLRDRGEKLFF. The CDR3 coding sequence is TGTGCCAGCTTACGGGACAGGGGTGAAAAACTGTTTTTT.

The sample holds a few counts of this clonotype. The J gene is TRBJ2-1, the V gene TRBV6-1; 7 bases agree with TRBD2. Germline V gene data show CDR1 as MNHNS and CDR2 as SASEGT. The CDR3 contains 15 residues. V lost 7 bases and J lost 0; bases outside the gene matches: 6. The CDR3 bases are TGTGCCAGCATTGGCGGGAGACCCTCCTACAATGAGCAGTTCTTC. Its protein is CASIGGRPSYNEQFF.

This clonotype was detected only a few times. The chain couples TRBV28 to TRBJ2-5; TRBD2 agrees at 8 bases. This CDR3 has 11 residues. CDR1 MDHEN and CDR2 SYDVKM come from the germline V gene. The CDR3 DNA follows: TGTGCGACTAGCGAGTTTGAGACCCAGTACTTC. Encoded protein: CATSEFETQYF.

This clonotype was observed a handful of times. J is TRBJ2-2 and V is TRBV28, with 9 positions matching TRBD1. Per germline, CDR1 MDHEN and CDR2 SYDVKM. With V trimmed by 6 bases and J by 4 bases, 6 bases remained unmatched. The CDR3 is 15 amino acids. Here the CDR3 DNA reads TGTGCCAGCAGGAAAGGACAGGGGCTCACCGGGGAGCTGTTTTTT. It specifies CASRKGQGLTGELFF.

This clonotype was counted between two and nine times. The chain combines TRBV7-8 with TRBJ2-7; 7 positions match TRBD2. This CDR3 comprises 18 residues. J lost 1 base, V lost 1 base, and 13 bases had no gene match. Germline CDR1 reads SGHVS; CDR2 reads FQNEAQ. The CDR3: CASSLEERGPRRSYEQYF. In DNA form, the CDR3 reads TGTGCCAGCAGCTTAGAGGAGCGGGGACCTAGGAGGTCCTACGAGCAGTACTTC. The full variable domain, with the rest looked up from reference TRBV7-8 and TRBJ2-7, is GAGVSQSPRYKVAKRGQDVALRCDPISGHVSLFWYQQALGQGPEFLTYFQNEAQLDKSGLPSDRFFAERPEGSVSTLKIQRTQQEDSAVYLCASSLEERGPRRSYEQYFGPGTRLTVT.

DNA of the CDR3: TGTGCCAGCAGCCTACCGGGACAGGGGGCGAACGGGGCCAACGTCCTGACTTTC. Translated, it gives CASSLPGQGANGANVLTF. This rearrangement joins TRBV7-3 to TRBJ2-6, with 12 nucleotides matching TRBD1. Trimming at V came to 5 bases and at J to 4 bases, leaving 9 bases not matched to a gene. Germline lookup yields CDR1 SGHTA and CDR2 FQGTGA. The CDR3 runs 18 residues.

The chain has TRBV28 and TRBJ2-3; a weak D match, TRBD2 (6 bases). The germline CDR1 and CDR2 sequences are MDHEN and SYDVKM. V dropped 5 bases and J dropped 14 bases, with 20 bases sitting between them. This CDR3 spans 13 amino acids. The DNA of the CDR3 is TGTGCCAGCAGTGGGGGGACGGATCAAAGTGGGTATTTT. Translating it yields CASSGGTDQSGYF.